This T cell receptor (beta chain) was identified in a study of blood T cell repertoires in COVID-19. As for the study in general: Samples came from the United States, Italy and Spain, spanning acute and convalescent COVID-19. The cDNA or gDNA used as material had been derived from T cells, B-cell-depleted T cells, or PBMCs.

Per the study methods: Reference gene primer amplification gave nucleated cell count estimates. The method was immunoSEQ multiplex PCR; TCRdb's version includes in-frame clones alone and lacks a portion of them. V and J calls and clone size are as listed in that table; D and trimming were resolved from the DNA. The sample lists more than 100,000 clones, approximately 90% seen once, with 15% to 20% in the top ten. The germline V gene has CDR1 SGHNT and CDR2 YENEEA. The CDR3 consists of 14 residues. Trimming cost V 1 base and J 4 bases; bases outside gene matches: 1. J is TRBJ2-1 and V is TRBV11-3, with 7 positions matching TRBD2. The sequence came from a man aged 50-59 years with active or convalescent COVID-19. The sequenced sample was peripheral blood. For the CDR3, the DNA is TGTGCCAGCAGCTTAGGAGCGGGGTACAATGAGCAGTTCTTC. Its protein is CASSLGAGYNEQFF.